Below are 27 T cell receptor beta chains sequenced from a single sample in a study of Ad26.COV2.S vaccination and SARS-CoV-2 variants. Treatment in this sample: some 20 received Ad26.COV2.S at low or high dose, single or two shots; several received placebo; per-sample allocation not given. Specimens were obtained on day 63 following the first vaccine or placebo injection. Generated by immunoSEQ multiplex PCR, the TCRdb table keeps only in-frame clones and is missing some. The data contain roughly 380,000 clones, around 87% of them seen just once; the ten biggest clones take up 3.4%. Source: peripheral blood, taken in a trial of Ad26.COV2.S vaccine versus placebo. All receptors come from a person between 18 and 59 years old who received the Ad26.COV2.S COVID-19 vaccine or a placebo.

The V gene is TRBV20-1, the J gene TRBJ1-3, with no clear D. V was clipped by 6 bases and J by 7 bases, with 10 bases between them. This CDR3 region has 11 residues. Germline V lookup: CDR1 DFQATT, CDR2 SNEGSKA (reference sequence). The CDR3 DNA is TGCAGTGCGCCCCTGGGGAACACCATATATTTT. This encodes CSAPLGNTIYF.

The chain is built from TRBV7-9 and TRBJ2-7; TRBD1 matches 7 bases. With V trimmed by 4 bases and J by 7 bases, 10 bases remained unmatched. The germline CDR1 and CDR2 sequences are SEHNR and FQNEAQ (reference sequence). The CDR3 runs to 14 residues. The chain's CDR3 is CASSSLRQGREQYF. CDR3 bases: TGTGCCAGCAGCTCCCTTAGACAGGGCCGAGAGCAGTACTTC.

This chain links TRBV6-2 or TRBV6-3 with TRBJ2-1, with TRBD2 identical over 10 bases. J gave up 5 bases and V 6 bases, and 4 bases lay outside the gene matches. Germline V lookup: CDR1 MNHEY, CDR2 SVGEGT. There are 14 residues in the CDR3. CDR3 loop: CASSLAGVNNEQFF. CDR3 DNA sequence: TGTGCCAGCAGCCTAGCGGGGGTTAACAATGAGCAGTTCTTC.

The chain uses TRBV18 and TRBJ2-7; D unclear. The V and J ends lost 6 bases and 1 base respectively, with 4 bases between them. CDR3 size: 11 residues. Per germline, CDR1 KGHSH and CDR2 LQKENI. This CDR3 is CASSQSYEQYF. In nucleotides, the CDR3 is TGTGCCAGCTCCCAATCCTACGAGCAGTACTTC.

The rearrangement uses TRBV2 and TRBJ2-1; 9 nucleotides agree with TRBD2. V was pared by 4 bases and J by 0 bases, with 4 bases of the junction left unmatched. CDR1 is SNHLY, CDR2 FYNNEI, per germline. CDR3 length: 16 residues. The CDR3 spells CASSGLAEISYNEQFF. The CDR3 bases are TGTGCCAGCAGTGGACTAGCGGAGATCTCCTACAATGAGCAGTTCTTC.

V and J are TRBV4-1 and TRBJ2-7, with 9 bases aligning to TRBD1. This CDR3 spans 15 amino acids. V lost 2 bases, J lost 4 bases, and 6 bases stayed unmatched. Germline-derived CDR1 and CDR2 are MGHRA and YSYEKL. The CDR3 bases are TGCGCCAGCAGCCAACTATGGGACAGGGATTACGAGCAGTACTTC. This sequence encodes CASSQLWDRDYEQYF.

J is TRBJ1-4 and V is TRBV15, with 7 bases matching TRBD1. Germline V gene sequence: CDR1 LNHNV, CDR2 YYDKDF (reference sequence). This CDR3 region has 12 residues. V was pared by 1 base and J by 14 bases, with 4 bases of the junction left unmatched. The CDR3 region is CATSRVDRALFF. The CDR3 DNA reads TGTGCCACCAGCAGAGTTGACAGGGCCCTGTTTTTT.

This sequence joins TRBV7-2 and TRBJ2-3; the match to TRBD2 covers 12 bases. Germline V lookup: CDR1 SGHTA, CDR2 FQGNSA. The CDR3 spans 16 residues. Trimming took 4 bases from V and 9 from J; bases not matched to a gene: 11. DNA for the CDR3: TGTGCCAGCAGCTCATACGGACTAGCGGGGCAAATAACGCAGTATTTT. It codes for CASSSYGLAGQITQYF. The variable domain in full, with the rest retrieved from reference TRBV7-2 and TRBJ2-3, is GAGVSQSPSNKVTEKGKDVELRCDPISGHTALYWYRQSLGQGLEFLIYFQGNSAPDKSGLPSDRFSAERTGGSVSTLTIQRTQQEDSAVYLCASSSYGLAGQITQYFGPGTRLTVL.

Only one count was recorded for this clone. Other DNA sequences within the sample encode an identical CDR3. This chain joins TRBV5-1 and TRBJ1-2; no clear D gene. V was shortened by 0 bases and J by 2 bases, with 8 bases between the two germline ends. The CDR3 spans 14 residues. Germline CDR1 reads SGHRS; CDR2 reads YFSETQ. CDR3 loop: CASSLGTVNYGYTF. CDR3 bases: TGCGCCAGCAGCTTGGGTACAGTCAACTATGGCTACACCTTC.

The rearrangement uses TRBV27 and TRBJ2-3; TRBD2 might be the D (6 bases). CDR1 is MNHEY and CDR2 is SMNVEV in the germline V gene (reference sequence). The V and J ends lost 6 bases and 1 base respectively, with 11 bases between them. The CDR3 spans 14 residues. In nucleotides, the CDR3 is TGTGCCAGCAGCCCACCGGGGGGCACAGATACGCAGTATTTT. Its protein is CASSPPGGTDTQYF.

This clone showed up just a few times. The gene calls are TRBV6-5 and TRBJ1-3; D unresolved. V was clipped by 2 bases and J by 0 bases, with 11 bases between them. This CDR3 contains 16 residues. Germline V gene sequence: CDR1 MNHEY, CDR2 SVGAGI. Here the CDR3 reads CASSYGRRYSGNTIYF. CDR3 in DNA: TGTGCCAGCAGTTACGGTCGGCGGTACTCTGGAAACACCATATATTTT.

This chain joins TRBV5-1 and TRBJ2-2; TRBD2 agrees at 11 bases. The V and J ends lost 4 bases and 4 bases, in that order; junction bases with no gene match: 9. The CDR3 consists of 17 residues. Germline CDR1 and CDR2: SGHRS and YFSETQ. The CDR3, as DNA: TGCGCCAGCAGCCCCACTAGCGGGGGAATCAGCACCGGGGAGCTGTTTTTT. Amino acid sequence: CASSPTSGGISTGELFF.

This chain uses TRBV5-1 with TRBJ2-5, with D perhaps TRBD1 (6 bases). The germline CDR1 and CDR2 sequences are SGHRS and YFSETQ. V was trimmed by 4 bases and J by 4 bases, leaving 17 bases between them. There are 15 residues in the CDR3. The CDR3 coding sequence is TGCGCCAGCAGCCAGGCAAGTGGACAGTTAGAGACCCAGTACTTC. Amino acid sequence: CASSQASGQLETQYF.

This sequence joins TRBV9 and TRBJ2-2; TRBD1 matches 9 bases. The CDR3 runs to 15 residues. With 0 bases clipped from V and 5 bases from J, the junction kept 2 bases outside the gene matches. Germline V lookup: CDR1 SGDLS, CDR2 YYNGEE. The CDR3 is CASSVGQGVTGELFF. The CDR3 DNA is TGTGCCAGCAGCGTAGGACAGGGGGTAACCGGGGAGCTGTTTTTT.

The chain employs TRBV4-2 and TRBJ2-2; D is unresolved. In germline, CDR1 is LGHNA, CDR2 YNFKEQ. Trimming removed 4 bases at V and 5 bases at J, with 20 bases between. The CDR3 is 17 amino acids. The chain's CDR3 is CASSLAFLGQETGELFF. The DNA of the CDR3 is TGTGCCAGCAGCCTCGCCTTTTTGGGCCAGGAGACCGGGGAGCTGTTTTTT.

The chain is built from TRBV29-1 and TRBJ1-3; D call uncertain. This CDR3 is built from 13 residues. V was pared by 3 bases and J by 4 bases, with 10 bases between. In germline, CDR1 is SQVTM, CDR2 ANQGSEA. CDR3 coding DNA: TGCAGCGTTGAGCTGGGCCGCGGAAACACCATATATTTT. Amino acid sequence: CSVELGRGNTIYF.

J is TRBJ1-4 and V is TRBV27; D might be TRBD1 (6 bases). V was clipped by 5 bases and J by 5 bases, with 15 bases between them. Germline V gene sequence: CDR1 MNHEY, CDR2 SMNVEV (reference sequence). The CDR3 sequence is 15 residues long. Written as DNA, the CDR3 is TGTGCCAGCAGTAACCCCAGGGGCTTAAATGAAAAACTGTTTTTT. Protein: CASSNPRGLNEKLFF.

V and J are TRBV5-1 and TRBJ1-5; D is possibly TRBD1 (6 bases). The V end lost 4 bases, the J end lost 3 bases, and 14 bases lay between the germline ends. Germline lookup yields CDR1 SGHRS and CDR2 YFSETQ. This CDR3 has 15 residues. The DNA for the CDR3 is TGCGCCAGCAGCCTGACAGGCGACAACAATCAGCCCCAGCATTTT. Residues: CASSLTGDNNQPQHF.

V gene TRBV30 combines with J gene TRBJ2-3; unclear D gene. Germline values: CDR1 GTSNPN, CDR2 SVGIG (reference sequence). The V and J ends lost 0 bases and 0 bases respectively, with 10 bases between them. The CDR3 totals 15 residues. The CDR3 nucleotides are TGTGCCTGGAGTGTAATGGGCAGCAGCACAGATACGCAGTATTTT. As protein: CAWSVMGSSTDTQYF.

DNA of the CDR3: TGTGCCAGCAGCTTTAGAGGGGGGGCGGGCACAGATACGCAGTATTTT. Protein product: CASSFRGGAGTDTQYF. The chain uses TRBV11-2 and TRBJ2-3, with a possible D match to TRBD2 (7 bases). CDR3 length: 16 residues. Germline V gives CDR1 SGHAT, CDR2 FQNNGV. With 3 bases removed from V and 1 base from J, the gap between germline ends came to 14 bases.

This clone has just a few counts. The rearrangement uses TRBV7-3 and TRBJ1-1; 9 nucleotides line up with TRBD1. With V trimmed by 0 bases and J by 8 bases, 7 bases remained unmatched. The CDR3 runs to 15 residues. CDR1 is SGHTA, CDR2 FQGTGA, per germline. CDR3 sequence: CASSLTGGQGREAFF. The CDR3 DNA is TGTGCCAGCAGCTTAACGGGGGGACAGGGTCGAGAAGCTTTCTTT. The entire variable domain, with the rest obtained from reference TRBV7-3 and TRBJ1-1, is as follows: GAGVSQTPSNKVTEKGKYVELRCDPISGHTALYWYRQSLGQGPEFLIYFQGTGAADDSGLPNDRFFAVRPEGSVSTLKIQRTERGDSAVYLCASSLTGGQGREAFFGQGTRLTVV.

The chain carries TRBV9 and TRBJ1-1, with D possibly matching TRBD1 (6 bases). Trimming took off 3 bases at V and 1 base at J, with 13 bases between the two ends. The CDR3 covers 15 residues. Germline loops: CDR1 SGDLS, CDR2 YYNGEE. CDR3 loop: CASSGGDIRNTEAFF. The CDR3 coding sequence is TGTGCCAGCAGCGGAGGGGACATTAGGAACACTGAAGCTTTCTTT.

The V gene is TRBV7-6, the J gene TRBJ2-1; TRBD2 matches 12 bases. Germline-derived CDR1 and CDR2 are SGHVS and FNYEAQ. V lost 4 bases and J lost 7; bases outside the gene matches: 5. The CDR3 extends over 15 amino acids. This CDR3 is CASSSGLAGWNEQFF. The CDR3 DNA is TGTGCCAGCAGCTCCGGACTAGCGGGGTGGAATGAGCAGTTCTTC.

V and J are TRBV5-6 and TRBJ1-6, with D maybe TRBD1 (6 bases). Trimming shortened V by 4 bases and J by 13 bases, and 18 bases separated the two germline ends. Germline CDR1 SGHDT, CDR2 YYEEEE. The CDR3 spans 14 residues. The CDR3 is CASSTGTTGRPLHF. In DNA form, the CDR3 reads TGTGCCAGCAGCACGGGGACAACCGGCCGCCCCCTCCACTTT.

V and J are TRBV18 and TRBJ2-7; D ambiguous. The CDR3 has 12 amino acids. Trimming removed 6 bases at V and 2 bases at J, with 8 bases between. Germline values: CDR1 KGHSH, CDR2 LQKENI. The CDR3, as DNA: TGTGCCAGCTCCCAGGACGCCTACGAGCAGTACTTC. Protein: CASSQDAYEQYF.

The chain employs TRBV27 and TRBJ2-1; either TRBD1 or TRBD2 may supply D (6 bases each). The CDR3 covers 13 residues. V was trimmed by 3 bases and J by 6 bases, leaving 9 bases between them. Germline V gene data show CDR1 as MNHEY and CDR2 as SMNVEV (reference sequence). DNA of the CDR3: TGTGCCAGCAGTTTTGGAGGGGGCAATGAGCAGTTCTTC. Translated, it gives CASSFGGGNEQFF.

The CDR3 region is CASSPGGSSGNTIYF. The CDR3 nucleotides read TGTGCCAGCAGCCCAGGGGGAAGCTCTGGAAACACCATATATTTT. The J gene is TRBJ1-3, the V gene TRBV3-1 (or the pseudogene TRBV3-2); 7 positions match TRBD1. This CDR3 spans 15 amino acids. Germline values: CDR1 LGHDT, CDR2 YNNKEL (reference sequence). J gave up 0 bases and V 4 bases, and 3 bases lay outside the gene matches.